Reported below is one T cell receptor beta chain. As handled by the study authors: Amplification of reference gene primers provided the estimated nucleated cell counts. The repertoire was sequenced with immunoSEQ multiplex PCR; TCRdb's copy has only in-frame clones and lacks some. V and J calls and clone size come straight from that table; D and trimming were deduced from the DNA. The repertoire includes about 480,000 clones, roughly nine tenths of them detected once, and approximately 2% sits in the top ten. Categorization into cohorts depended on clinical history that participants reported. Germline V gives CDR1 SGHTA, CDR2 FQGNSA. The CDR3 consists of 16 residues. With 0 bases removed from V and 3 bases from J, the gap between germline ends came to 13 bases. The sample originates from a study of blood T cell repertoires in COVID-19. As for the study in general: COVID-19 samples from acute and convalescent phases originated in the United States, Italy and Spain. The cDNA or gDNA used as material had been derived from T cells, B-cell-depleted T cells, or PBMCs.

The rearrangement joins TRBV7-2 to TRBJ2-3; maybe TRBD2 (5 bases). This clonotype was obtained from a woman between 18 and 29 years old with acute COVID-19. The sequencing sample was made of PBMCs or T cells enriched from blood (not recorded which). The CDR3: CASSLARRASTDTQYF. CDR3 nucleotide sequence: TGTGCCAGCAGCTTAGCGAGGCGGGCGTCAACAGATACGCAGTATTTT.